Listed here are 17 T cell receptor beta chains from one sample, sequenced in a study of blood T cell repertoires in COVID-19. Clones were sequenced by immunoSEQ multiplex PCR, and TCRdb holds only the in-frame ones, with some missing. The sample has roughly 99,000 clones, approximately 88% seen once. The sample was peripheral blood. These TCRs come from a human donor in a cohort sampled during active COVID-19.

CDR3 sequence (DNA): TGCGCCAGCAGTGCAGGGTACTCTAGCACAGATACGCAGTATTTT. This encodes CASSAGYSSTDTQYF. This chain uses TRBV4-1 with TRBJ2-3, with D possibly being TRBD1 (5 bases). Germline V gene sequence: CDR1 MGHRA, CDR2 YSYEKL. Trimming took 6 bases from V and 0 from J, leaving 13 bases between them. The CDR3 contains 15 residues.

This chain uses TRBV24-1 with TRBJ2-2, with D uncertain. CDR1 and CDR2 (germline): KGHDR, SFDVKD. This CDR3 is 16 amino acids long. Trimming left V 5 bases short and J 3 bases short, with 15 bases between. The CDR3 nucleotides are TGTGCCACCAGTGCTCCCCGACCAACAGACACCGGGGAGCTGTTTTTT. Its translation: CATSAPRPTDTGELFF.

This clone has only one observation. The chain combines TRBV5-1 with TRBJ2-2; TRBD2 matches 14 bases. The germline V gene has CDR1 SGHRS and CDR2 YFSETQ. V gave up 4 bases and J gave up 8 bases; unmatched junction bases: 10. This CDR3 spans 17 amino acids. CDR3 amino acids: CASSKQGGLAGAGELFF. The CDR3 DNA reads TGCGCCAGCAGCAAACAAGGGGGACTAGCGGGAGCTGGGGAGCTGTTTTTT.

This clone was seen a few times. The chain couples TRBV28 to TRBJ1-1; 7 bases fit TRBD1. Germline CDR1 MDHEN, CDR2 SYDVKM. V was pared by 8 bases and J by 1 base, with 7 bases of the junction left unmatched. This CDR3 region has 14 residues. CDR3 residues: CASWKGAANTEAFF. CDR3 DNA sequence: TGTGCCAGCTGGAAGGGGGCGGCGAACACTGAAGCTTTCTTT.

The rearrangement uses TRBV11-1 and TRBJ2-1; the D is unclear. With 1 base removed from V and 10 bases from J, the gap between germline ends came to 8 bases. CDR1 and CDR2 (germline): SGHAT, FQDESV (reference sequence). The CDR3 has 12 amino acids. CDR3 protein: CASSLDPGEQFF. The CDR3 DNA reads TGTGCCAGCAGCTTAGACCCAGGAGAGCAGTTCTTC.

J is TRBJ1-5 and V is TRBV6-5, with D possibly matching TRBD1 (5 bases). The CDR3 has 13 amino acids. V gave up 7 bases and J gave up 6 bases, with 13 bases separating them. In germline, CDR1 is MNHEY, CDR2 SVGAGI. CDR3 DNA: TGTGCCAGCAATCGGGGGGTTGGTCAGCCCCAGCATTTT. Translating it yields CASNRGVGQPQHF.

This chain joins TRBV18 and TRBJ1-2; D not resolved. The CDR3 has 13 amino acids. Germline V gives CDR1 KGHSH, CDR2 LQKENI. V was clipped by 3 bases and J by 4 bases, with 9 bases between them. In DNA form, the CDR3 reads TGTGCCAGCTCACCTGACCACAGCTATGGCTACACCTTC. This translates into CASSPDHSYGYTF.

The chain carries TRBV9 and TRBJ1-2, with D unclear. CDR3 length equals 15 residues. CDR1 SGDLS and CDR2 YYNGEE come from the germline V gene. Trimming took 0 bases from V and 0 from J, leaving 9 bases between them. CDR3 sequence: CASSVGIYSNYGYTF. CDR3 nucleotide sequence: TGTGCCAGCAGCGTAGGCATCTACTCTAACTATGGCTACACCTTC.

The chain carries TRBV5-1 and TRBJ2-7, with 14 nucleotides matching TRBD2. The CDR3 is 15 residues long. CDR1 and CDR2 (germline): SGHRS, YFSETQ. J gave up 7 bases and V 3 bases, and 6 bases lay outside the gene matches. CDR3 bases: TGCGCCAGCAGCTCGGGACTAGCGGGAGAGTGGGAGCAGTACGTC. It specifies CASSSGLAGEWEQYV.

The chain carries TRBV7-9 and TRBJ2-1; D possibly corresponds to TRBD2 (6 bases). This CDR3 is built from 16 residues. The germline CDR1 and CDR2 sequences are SEHNR and FQNEAQ (reference sequence). Trimming cost V 5 bases and J 5 bases, with 19 bases left between them. Here the CDR3 reads CASSTPHSGGNNEQFF. Here the CDR3 DNA reads TGTGCCAGCAGCACCCCGCACAGCGGAGGGAACAATGAGCAGTTCTTC.

V and J are TRBV21-1 and TRBJ2-7; TRBD1, as called in the table, went unchecked against the DNA. TRBV21-1 is termed a pseudogene. This CDR3 spans 17 amino acids. CDR3 bases: TGTGCCAGCAGAAGATACTACCGGGACAATCCCTTGGACGAGCAGTACGTC. Amino acids: CASRRYYRDNPLDEQYV.

V usage is TRBV7-9 and J usage is TRBJ2-1, with D unclear. Germline CDR1 is SEHNR and CDR2 is FQNEAQ (reference sequence). There are 15 residues in the CDR3. V dropped 1 base and J dropped 9 bases, with 16 bases sitting between them. This CDR3 reads CASSLGIGDVGEQFF. CDR3 nucleotide sequence: TGTGCCAGCAGCTTAGGGATAGGAGACGTGGGTGAGCAGTTCTTC.

This clone was observed a single time. The chain has TRBV12-5 and TRBJ2-1; 14 bases agree with TRBD2. The ends lost 5 bases at V and 9 bases at J; junction bases unmatched: 6. The CDR3 totals 15 residues. In germline, CDR1 is LGHNT, CDR2 FRNRAP. The CDR3 DNA follows: TGTGCTAGTGGTCCGGGACTAGCGGGAGTGGGTGAGCAGTTCTTC. Its protein is CASGPGLAGVGEQFF. The whole variable domain, remainder taken from reference TRBV12-5 and TRBJ2-1, is DARVTQTPRHKVTEMGQEVTMRCQPILGHNTVFWYRQTMMQGLELLAYFRNRAPLDDSGMPKDRFSAEMPDATLATLKIQPSEPRDSAVYFCASGPGLAGVGEQFFGPGTRLTVL.

V is TRBV29-1 and J is TRBJ2-7, with a tentative D call TRBD1 (5 bases). Trimming cost V 4 bases and J 4 bases, with 14 bases left between them. The CDR3 runs 13 residues. In germline, CDR1 is SQVTM, CDR2 ANQGSEA. The chain's CDR3 is CSVAGATAYEQYF. The DNA for the CDR3 is TGCAGCGTTGCTGGGGCGACCGCTTACGAGCAGTACTTC.

The chain uses TRBV5-1 and TRBJ1-1, with D perhaps TRBD1 (6 bases). Germline lookup yields CDR1 SGHRS and CDR2 YFSETQ. The CDR3 consists of 14 residues. Trimming stripped 3 bases from V and 0 bases from J, with 9 bases between. The CDR3 coding sequence is TGCGCCAGCAGCTCACAGGGAATGAACACTGAAGCTTTCTTT. This codes for CASSSQGMNTEAFF. Using reference TRBV5-1 and TRBJ1-1 for the parts outside the CDR3, the full variable domain is KAGVTQTPRYLIKTRGQQVTLSCSPISGHRSVSWYQQTPGQGLQFLFEYFSETQRNKGNFPGRFSGRQFSNSRSEMNVSTLELGDSALYLCASSSQGMNTEAFFGQGTRLTVV.

The DNA of the CDR3 is TGTGCTAGTGGTTTGGTAGCGGGGGAGGGAAACTATGGCTACACCTTC. Translation gives CASGLVAGEGNYGYTF. The rearrangement links TRBV12-5 to TRBJ1-2; a possible D gene is TRBD1 (5 bases). The germline CDR1 and CDR2 sequences are LGHNT and FRNRAP. Trimming took 0 bases from V and 2 from J, leaving 13 bases between them. This CDR3 spans 16 amino acids.

Details on this clone: Germline is not matched at one junction end, which may reflect a read error. The rearrangement uses TRBV5-8 and TRBJ1-1; D perhaps matches TRBD1 (6 bases). The CDR3 spans 16 residues. Germline V gene sequence: CDR1 SGHTS, CDR2 YDEGEE. CDR3 bases: TGTGCCAGCAGCCCCCGACCCATCAGGGGAAACACTAAAGCTTTCTTT. Amino acids: CASSPRPIRGNTKAFF.